This T cell receptor (beta chain) was obtained from a study of cytomegalovirus exposure and HLA in healthy donors. It was with 60 Vbeta and 13 Jbeta primers that the PCR ran. Method: immunoSEQ multiplex PCR; TCRdb's copy keeps in-frame clones and lacks some. The table has approximately 70,000 clones, 60% to 70% seen once. The germline CDR1 and CDR2 sequences are SGHVS and FNYEAQ. V gave up 4 bases and J gave up 3 bases, with 3 bases separating them. This CDR3 has 12 residues. Regarding the study as a whole: While the bulk of TCR sequences proved rare, some public TCRs turned up in many donors. Analysis was carried out at a later point, and it linked a missense DCLRE1C variant to TCR beta V- and J-gene trimming.

Of note for this clone: Its matching antigen is unknown.

Sequences were obtained from PBMCs. The sequence was obtained from a man between 40 and 49 years old in good health and CMV-seropositive. The rearrangement uses TRBV7-6 and TRBJ2-2; no clear D gene. Written as DNA, the CDR3 is TGTGCCAGCAGCTCCTACACCGGGGAGCTGTTTTTT. Translation gives CASSSYTGELFF.